The subject of this entry is one T cell receptor beta chain. What this receptor recognizes is not known. Qualities for individual bases were not recorded, and no much larger clone is one base off. Counted from cysteine to phenylalanine, this CDR3 has 16 amino acids. This entry keeps only the CDR3 DNA: 48 bases, framed from base 1. The germline V gene specifies SGHTA as CDR1 and FQGNSA as CDR2. V and J are trimmed by 4 bases and 4 bases, and the gene matches miss 5 bases of the junction. The sample is drawn from a study of T cell repertoires in enteric fever (dated by TCRdb to 2017 to 2018). General notes on the study: Working with volunteers who had been experimentally challenged with Salmonella Typhi or Paratyphi A, the study rebuilt the Salmonella-specific repertoire of their circulating effector CD4+ T cells. T cell staining, including ex vivo staining, was performed with tetramers loaded with CdtB(105-125) peptide variants (SP110Y, ST110H). Mass cytometry was used to identify circulating effector CD4+ T cells responding to Salmonella infection. The researchers paired unbiased single-cell cloning with mass cytometry, and they also applied T cell receptor sequencing alongside live fluorescence barcoding.

Sequencing relied on an Illumina MiSeq. The raw public reads went through TCRdb reprocessing: fastp at Q25, MiXCR clone calling, in-frame beta chains kept. Every entry covers one CDR3 protein and lists the most common genes and DNA from its rows. The sample contains approximately 1,600 distinct CDR3 sequences, about 35% of them found a single time. The ten largest clones add up to around 18% of the sample. Overall study outcomes, separate from this receptor: The study pinpointed HlyE and CdtB as immunodominant T cell antigens specific to S. Typhi and S. Paratyphi A. Single amino acid variations in the immunodominant proteins CdtB and PhoN appeared to drive accumulation of T cells not cross-reacting between serovars. Cross-reactive responses against distantly related Salmonella serovars, as well as clones recognizing antigens unique to S. Typhi or S. Paratyphi A, were included among the expanded clonotypes.

Sequencing was carried out using CCR7- CD38- CD4+ T cells from PBMCs. The rearrangement joined TRBV7-2 to TRBJ2-1; 12 nucleotides in the junction match TRBD2. This TCR came from a human donor with Salmonella enteric fever, either typhoid or paratyphoid (not recorded which). The DNA sequence reads TGTGCCAGCAGCTCCCCTGGACTAGCGGGATACAATGAGCAGTTCTTC. Its translation is CASSSPGLAGYNEQFF.